These T cell receptor beta chains were read from a single sample in a study of regulatory T cells in long-lasting Graves disease. MiXCR, applied by TCRdb to the multiplex PCR reads, yields one record per CDR3 protein. The data hold hundreds of thousands of distinct CDR3 sequences, with around a sixth observed a single time. The specimen comprised peripheral blood mononuclear cells (PBMCs), sampled at new diagnosis, from a patient treated with antithyroid drugs. All receptors come from a female donor with Graves disease. The CDR3 runs from the conserved cysteine through the conserved F or W. The D gene is left open where the match is weak. Size values are once, few and many counts, or a class for expanded clones, and some rows have none.

V: TRBV5-1; size: many; J: TRBJ2-1; D: -; CDR3: CASSLERSRRDEQFF
V: TRBV6-1; size: few; J: TRBJ2-5; D: -; CDR3: CASSNDNQETQYF
V: TRBV29-1; size: many; J: TRBJ2-7; D: -; CDR3: CSVEAPVTYEQYF
V: TRBV19; size: many; J: TRBJ1-1; D: -; CDR3: CASSIGTRQSTEAFF
V: TRBV13; size: many; J: TRBJ2-2; D: -; CDR3: CASTLGGAPNTGELFF
V: TRBV29-1; size: many; J: TRBJ2-1; D: TRBD1; CDR3: CSVELRDRGDNEQFF
V: TRBV28; size: many; J: TRBJ1-2; D: TRBD1; CDR3: CASSLSWTGLANYGYTF
V: TRBV11-2; size: many; J: TRBJ2-1; D: TRBD2; CDR3: CASSLVLASGYNEQFF
V: TRBV18; size: -; J: TRBJ1-4; D: -; CDR3: CASSPPEGREKLFF
V: TRBV30; size: few; J: TRBJ1-4; D: -; CDR3: CAWTDTNRGGDGEKLFF
V: TRBV12-3/TRBV12-4; size: many; J: TRBJ1-2; D: TRBD1; CDR3: CASSAGTGIFGYTF
V: TRBV9; size: many; J: TRBJ1-1; D: TRBD1; CDR3: CASSSTGAGNTEAFF
V: TRBV28; size: -; J: TRBJ2-2; D: -; CDR3: CASSWITGELFF
V: TRBV12-3/TRBV12-4; size: many; J: TRBJ2-7; D: TRBD2; CDR3: CASSPGLVEQYF
V: TRBV20-1; size: many; J: TRBJ1-2; D: -; CDR3: CSAFPGSPRGYGYTF
V: TRBV28; size: many; J: TRBJ2-5; D: TRBD1; CDR3: CASKGQKETQYF
V: TRBV14; size: few; J: TRBJ2-3; D: -; CDR3: CACLPSGEDTQYF
V: TRBV20-1; size: many; J: TRBJ2-1; D: -; CDR3: CSARETSGTPEQFF